These 30 T cell receptor beta chains came from one sample sequenced in a study of monozygotic twins with inflammatory bowel disease. TCRdb reprocessed the 5' RACE reads and keeps a single row for each CDR3 protein, giving no DNA. Its listing shows 400,000 to 500,000 distinct CDR3 sequences. Sequenced: blood. These receptors all stem from a human donor with ulcerative colitis or Crohn's disease, or a healthy co-twin of an affected twin (not recorded which).

J is TRBJ2-7 and V is TRBV7-2; checking the TCRdb D call of TRBD1 is not possible without DNA. The CDR3 sequence is 13 residues long. Germline CDR1 is SGHTA and CDR2 is FQGNSA. CDR3 loop: CASTEPGFDEQYF. The variable domain in full, with the rest retrieved from reference TRBV7-2 and TRBJ2-7, is GAGVSQSPSNKVTEKGKDVELRCDPISGHTALYWYRQSLGQGLEFLIYFQGNSAPDKSGLPSDRFSAERTGGSVSTLTIQRTQQEDSAVYLCASTEPGFDEQYFGPGTRLTVT.

The chain couples TRBV18 to TRBJ2-2. The CDR3 length is 16 residues. Germline V gene sequence: CDR1 KGHSH, CDR2 LQKENI. CDR3 loop: CASSPGRDLNTGELFF.

The chain joins TRBV5-1 to TRBJ1-1. Germline V gene data show CDR1 as SGHRS and CDR2 as YFSETQ. The CDR3 sequence is 12 residues long. CDR3: CASSLDFIQAFF.

This chain joins TRBV20-1 and TRBJ2-7. In germline, CDR1 is DFQATT, CDR2 SNEGSKA (reference sequence). CDR3 length equals 13 residues. CDR3 sequence reads: CSASGHGAYEQYF.

This CDR3 is CASSIRAGAPDTQYF. This rearrangement joins TRBV5-1 to TRBJ2-3; the TCRdb D gene call, TRBD2, has no DNA to confirm it. CDR1 and CDR2 from the germline V gene are SGHRS and YFSETQ. The CDR3 is made up of 15 amino acids.

This CDR3 reads CASSLDSTIRVF. This sequence joins TRBV11-2 and TRBJ2-1. Germline assignment: CDR1 SGHAT and CDR2 FQNNGV. The CDR3 extends over 12 amino acids.

The genes are TRBV30 and TRBJ2-2; the D call of TRBD2 rests on TCRdb alone, since no DNA is present to check it. The germline V gene has CDR1 GTSNPN and CDR2 SVGIG (reference sequence). The CDR3 totals 13 residues. The CDR3 sequence is CAWKRGGTGELFF. Drawing the rest from reference TRBV30 and TRBJ2-2, the complete variable domain is SQTIHQWPATLVQPVGSPLSLECTVEGTSNPNLYWYRQAAGRGLQLLFYSVGIGQISSEVPQNLSASRPQDRQFILSSKKLLLSDSGFYLCAWKRGGTGELFFGEGSRLTVL.

The CDR3 is CASSQAGGGGSYEQYF. The chain links TRBV4-1 to TRBJ2-7; TCRdb indicates TRBD1, and absent DNA this call remains unverified. The CDR3 is made up of 16 amino acids. Germline V gene sequence: CDR1 MGHRA, CDR2 YSYEKL.

Here the CDR3 reads CASSLGATSAYNEQFF. The chain employs TRBV5-1 and TRBJ2-1; TCRdb gives TRBD2 as the D gene, but with no DNA this cannot be confirmed. The CDR3 is 16 residues long. From germline, CDR1 is SGHRS and CDR2 YFSETQ. The complete variable domain, with remaining parts taken from reference TRBV5-1 and TRBJ2-1, reads KAGVTQTPRYLIKTRGQQVTLSCSPISGHRSVSWYQQTPGQGLQFLFEYFSETQRNKGNFPGRFSGRQFSNSRSEMNVSTLELGDSALYLCASSLGATSAYNEQFFGPGTRLTVL.

J is TRBJ1-6 and V is TRBV5-6; the D call of TRBD1 rests on TCRdb alone, since no DNA is present to check it. This CDR3 is 16 amino acids long. Germline assignment: CDR1 SGHDT and CDR2 YYEEEE. CDR3 protein: CASSDTGQGDDSPLHF.

The chain employs TRBV7-3 and TRBJ2-1; TCRdb indicates TRBD2, and absent DNA this call remains unverified. The V gene's germline CDR1 is SGHTA and CDR2 FQGTGA. The CDR3 is made up of 15 amino acids. The CDR3 here is CASSSGTSSDNEQFF. Full variable domain (outside the CDR3, taken from reference TRBV7-3 and TRBJ2-1): GAGVSQTPSNKVTEKGKYVELRCDPISGHTALYWYRQSLGQGPEFLIYFQGTGAADDSGLPNDRFFAVRPEGSVSTLKIQRTERGDSAVYLCASSSGTSSDNEQFFGPGTRLTVL.

The chain is built from TRBV6-2 or TRBV6-3 and TRBJ1-2; TCRdb outputs TRBD1, but without DNA this stays unchecked. The CDR3 runs to 13 residues. Looked up from germline, CDR1 is MNHEY and CDR2 is SVGEGT. CDR3 sequence: CASTDSLDYGYTF.

The rearrangement links TRBV7-8 to TRBJ1-1. The CDR3 is 15 residues long. Germline V gene data show CDR1 as SGHVS and CDR2 as FQNEAQ. CDR3 region: CASSLNARANTEAFF.

The chain carries TRBV5-5 and TRBJ1-2. Germline V gene data show CDR1 as SGHKS and CDR2 as YYEKEE (reference sequence). This CDR3 spans 15 amino acids. The CDR3 loop is CASSFIGTAADGYTF. Looking up the rest from reference TRBV5-5 and TRBJ1-2 gives the full variable domain: DAGVTQSPTHLIKTRGQQVTLRCSPISGHKSVSWYQQVLGQGPQFIFQYYEKEERGRGNFPDRFSARQFPNYSSELNVNALLLGDSALYLCASSFIGTAADGYTFGSGTRLTVV.

The chain uses TRBV7-9 and TRBJ2-3; the TRBD1 assignment by TCRdb is unverifiable without DNA. The germline CDR1 and CDR2 sequences are SEHNR and FQNEAQ (reference sequence). This CDR3 has 13 amino acids. The CDR3 spells CASSLTGADTQYF.

The chain combines TRBV7-2 with TRBJ2-1; TCRdb reports TRBD1, a call that lacks DNA to check it against. The CDR3 loop spans 15 amino acids. Germline values: CDR1 SGHTA, CDR2 FQGNSA. The CDR3: CASSSPRQTYNEQFF.

The chain carries TRBV5-1 and TRBJ2-1. The CDR3 runs to 11 residues. Germline V gene lookup returns CDR1 SGHRS and CDR2 YFSETQ. This CDR3 is CASSLGREQFF.

The genes are TRBV3-1 and TRBJ1-2. This CDR3 contains 18 residues. Germline CDR1 reads LGHDT; CDR2 reads YNNKEL (reference sequence). CDR3 sequence: CASSQDSGWRGTNYGYTF.

The chain has TRBV5-1 and TRBJ2-1; TCRdb gives TRBD1 as the D gene, but with no DNA this cannot be confirmed. The CDR3 covers 14 residues. Germline V gives CDR1 SGHRS, CDR2 YFSETQ. CDR3: CASSWRGPNNEQFF.

The chain is built from TRBV6-5 and TRBJ2-4; TCRdb returns TRBD1, unconfirmable since there is no DNA. Germline V gene lookup returns CDR1 MNHEY and CDR2 SVGAGI. This CDR3 comprises 14 residues. The CDR3 here is CASSSRGGKDIQYF.

The gene calls are TRBV4-1 and TRBJ2-2. The CDR3 runs 12 residues. CDR1 is MGHRA and CDR2 is YSYEKL in the germline V gene. This chain's CDR3 is CASKMNTGELFF.

The rearrangement uses TRBV25-1 and TRBJ2-2. The CDR3 extends over 13 amino acids. Looked up from germline, CDR1 is MGHDK and CDR2 is SYGVNS. The CDR3 sequence is CASSVRFTGELFF.

The chain employs TRBV28 and TRBJ1-3. The germline gives CDR1 MDHEN, CDR2 SYDVKM. This CDR3 has 12 residues. The CDR3 here is CASRAIRNTIYF.

V is TRBV7-6 and J is TRBJ2-7; the D gene TCRdb calls, TRBD2, cannot be checked with no DNA. Germline CDR1 reads SGHVS; CDR2 reads FNYEAQ. This CDR3 comprises 18 residues. The CDR3 reads CASSFSPGLAGGNYEQYF. Variable domain in full (rest from reference TRBV7-6 and TRBJ2-7): GAGVSQSPRYKVTKRGQDVALRCDPISGHVSLYWYRQALGQGPEFLTYFNYEAQQDKSGLPNDRFSAERPEGSISTLTIQRTEQRDSAMYRCASSFSPGLAGGNYEQYFGPGTRLTVT.

This chain links TRBV7-2 with TRBJ2-3; the TRBD1 assignment by TCRdb is unverifiable without DNA. Germline V CDR1 and CDR2: SGHTA, FQGNSA. The CDR3 totals 16 residues. The CDR3 reads CASSLSGGRGVDTQYF. The whole variable domain, remainder taken from reference TRBV7-2 and TRBJ2-3, is GAGVSQSPSNKVTEKGKDVELRCDPISGHTALYWYRQSLGQGLEFLIYFQGNSAPDKSGLPSDRFSAERTGGSVSTLTIQRTQQEDSAVYLCASSLSGGRGVDTQYFGPGTRLTVL.

This sequence joins TRBV27 and TRBJ1-4. In germline, CDR1 is MNHEY, CDR2 SMNVEV (reference sequence). The CDR3 contains 15 residues. This chain's CDR3 is CASSFKAATNEKLFF.

The genes are TRBV7-2 and TRBJ2-7. The CDR3 covers 13 residues. CDR1 and CDR2 from the germline V gene are SGHTA and FQGNSA. This CDR3 is CASSLPTDYEQYF.

This chain uses TRBV6-1 with TRBJ2-3; the D call from TCRdb, TRBD2, cannot be confirmed without DNA. The germline gives CDR1 MNHNS, CDR2 SASEGT. The CDR3 has 13 amino acids. The CDR3 here is CASTMRGTDTQYF.

V usage is TRBV19 and J usage is TRBJ2-2; checking the TCRdb D call of TRBD1 is not possible without DNA. The CDR3 has 15 residues. From germline, CDR1 is LNHDA and CDR2 SQIVND (reference sequence). The chain's CDR3 is CASIEGQGASGELFF.

V usage is TRBV12-3 or TRBV12-4 and J usage is TRBJ2-7; TCRdb lists TRBD1, though no DNA is available to test this call. The CDR3 is made up of 14 amino acids. The CDR3 sequence is CASSNWTRAAEQYF.